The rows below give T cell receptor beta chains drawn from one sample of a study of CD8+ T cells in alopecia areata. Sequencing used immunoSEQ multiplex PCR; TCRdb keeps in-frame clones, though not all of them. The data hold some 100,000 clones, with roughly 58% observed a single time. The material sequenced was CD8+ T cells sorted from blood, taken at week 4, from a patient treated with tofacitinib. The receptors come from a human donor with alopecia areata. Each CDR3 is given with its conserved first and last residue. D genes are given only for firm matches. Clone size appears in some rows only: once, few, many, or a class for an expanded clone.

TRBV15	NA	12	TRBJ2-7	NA	CATSGLSYEQYF
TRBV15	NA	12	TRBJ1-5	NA	CATKTGNQPQHF
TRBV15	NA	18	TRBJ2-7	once	CATSRVRGRTTTDYEQYF
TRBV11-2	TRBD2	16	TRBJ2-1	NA	CASSPSLAGAYNEQFF
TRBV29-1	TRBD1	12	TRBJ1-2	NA	CSVRTGRGGYTF
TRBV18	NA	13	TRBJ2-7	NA	CASSPGGLNEQYF
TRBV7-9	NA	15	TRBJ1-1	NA	CASSPLGGPNTEAFF
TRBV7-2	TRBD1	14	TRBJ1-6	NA	CASSLYRDSQFLHF
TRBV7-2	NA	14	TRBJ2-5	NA	CASSLAGSQETQYF
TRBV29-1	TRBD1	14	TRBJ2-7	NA	CSVLTGQGVYEQYF
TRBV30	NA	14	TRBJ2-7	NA	CAWSVLGGIDEQYF
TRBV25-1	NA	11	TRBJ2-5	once	CASSDMETQYF
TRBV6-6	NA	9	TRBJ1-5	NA	CASGEPQHF
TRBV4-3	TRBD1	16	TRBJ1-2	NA	CASSQDVGQSSYGYTF
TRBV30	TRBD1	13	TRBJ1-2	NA	CAWSPGTGGDYTF
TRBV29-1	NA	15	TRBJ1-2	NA	CSVEDRGAVNYGYTF
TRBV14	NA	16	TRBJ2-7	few	CASSPLEGAISYEQYF
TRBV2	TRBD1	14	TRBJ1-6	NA	CASSSGQGNSPLHF
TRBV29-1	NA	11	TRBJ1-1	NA	CSGARTTEAFF
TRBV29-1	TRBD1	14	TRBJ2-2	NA	CSVLTDRNGWELFF
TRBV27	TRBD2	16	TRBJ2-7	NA	CASSSLTSGATYEQYF
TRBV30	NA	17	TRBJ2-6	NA	CAWSGPITRAGANVLTF
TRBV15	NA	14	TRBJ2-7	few	CATSGGTSSYEQYF
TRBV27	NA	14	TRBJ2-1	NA	CASSAPTPGNEQFF
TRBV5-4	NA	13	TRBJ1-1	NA	CASSLAERLEAFF
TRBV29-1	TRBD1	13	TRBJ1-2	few	CSVEGGGGSGYTF
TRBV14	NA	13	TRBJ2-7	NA	CASSPWATREQYF
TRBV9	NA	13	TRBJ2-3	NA	CASSVGATDTQYF
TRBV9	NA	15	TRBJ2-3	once	CASSPVPGATDTQYF
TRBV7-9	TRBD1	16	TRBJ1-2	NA	CASEGDSHTAYYGYTF
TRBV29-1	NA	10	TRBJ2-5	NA	CSVVQETQYF
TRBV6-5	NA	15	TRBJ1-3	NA	CASSFHRGGGNTIYF
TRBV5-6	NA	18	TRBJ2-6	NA	CASSLLRVLEAGANVLTF
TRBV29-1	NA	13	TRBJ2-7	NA	CSVDLGESYEQYF
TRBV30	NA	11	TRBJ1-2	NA	CAWSVLSGYTF
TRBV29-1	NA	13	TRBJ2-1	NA	CSVAHKGGHEQFF
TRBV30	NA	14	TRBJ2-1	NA	CAWGDKTFYNEQFF
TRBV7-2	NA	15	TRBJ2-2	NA	CASSSYTGLDGELFF
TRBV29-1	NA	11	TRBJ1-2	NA	CSVDSLYGYTF
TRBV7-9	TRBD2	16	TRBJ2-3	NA	CASSYTSGGATDTQYF
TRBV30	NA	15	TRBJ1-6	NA	CAWKEQESASSPLHF
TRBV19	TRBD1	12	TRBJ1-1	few	CASSIVGGEAFF
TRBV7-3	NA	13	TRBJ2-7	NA	CASSRILEDEQYF
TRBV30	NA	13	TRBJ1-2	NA	CAFSSGLGYGYTF
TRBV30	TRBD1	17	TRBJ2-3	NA	CAWRGELGDSLPDTQYF
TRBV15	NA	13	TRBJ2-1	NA	CATSRPPGDEQFF
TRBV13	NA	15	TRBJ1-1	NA	CASSPDGGLNTEAFF
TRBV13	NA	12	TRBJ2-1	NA	CASSLRVYEQFF
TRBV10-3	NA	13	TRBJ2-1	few	CATGGPDYNEQFF